This TCR beta chain is from a study of cytomegalovirus exposure and HLA in healthy donors. The ends lost 3 bases at V and 1 base at J; junction bases unmatched: 0. Germline CDR1 and CDR2: LNHNV and YYDKDF (reference sequence). This CDR3 is 14 amino acids long. This clone was seen only a few times. The PCR was carried out with 60 Vbeta primers and 13 Jbeta primers. Libraries were prepared by immunoSEQ multiplex PCR; TCRdb keeps only in-frame clonotypes and omits some of them. The sample yields more than 80,000 clones, roughly 61% seen once. V usage is TRBV15 and J usage is TRBJ2-7; 10 bases map to TRBD2. Source material: PBMCs. The clonotype originates from a woman aged 40 to 55 in good health and CMV-seropositive. CDR3 region: CATSRTSGSYEQYF. The CDR3 coding sequence is TGTGCCACCAGCAGGACTAGCGGGTCCTACGAGCAGTACTTC.